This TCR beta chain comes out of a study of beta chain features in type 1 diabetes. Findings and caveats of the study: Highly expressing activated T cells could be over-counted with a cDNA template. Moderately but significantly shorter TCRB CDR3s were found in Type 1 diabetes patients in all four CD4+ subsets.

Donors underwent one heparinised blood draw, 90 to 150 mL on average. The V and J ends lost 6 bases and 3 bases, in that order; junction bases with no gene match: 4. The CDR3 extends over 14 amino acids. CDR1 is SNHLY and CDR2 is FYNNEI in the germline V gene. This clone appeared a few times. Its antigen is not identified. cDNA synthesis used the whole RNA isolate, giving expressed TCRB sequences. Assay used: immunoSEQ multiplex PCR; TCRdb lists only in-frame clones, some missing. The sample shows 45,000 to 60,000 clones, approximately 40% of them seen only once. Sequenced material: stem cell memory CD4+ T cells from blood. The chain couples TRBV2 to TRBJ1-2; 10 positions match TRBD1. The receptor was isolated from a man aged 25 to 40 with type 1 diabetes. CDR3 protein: CASRTGQGDYGYTF. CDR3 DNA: TGTGCCAGCAGGACCGGACAGGGGGACTATGGCTACACCTTC.